This T cell receptor beta chain appears in the sequencing data of a study of cytomegalovirus exposure and HLA in healthy donors. General study points: TCR beta chains associated with HLA were, in a later analysis, more clonally expanded than equally common others. Most TCR sequences were uncommon, yet certain public TCRs appeared in many donors. The authors enumerated over 150 TCR beta chains as linked to cytomegalovirus. Published work reported that the classifier diagnosed cytomegalovirus status with high specificity and sensitivity.

A multiplex PCR was run with 60 Vbeta primers and 13 Jbeta primers. Only in-frame clones appear in the TCRdb table, and some are missing; sequencing was by immunoSEQ multiplex PCR. The sample includes approximately 53,000 clones, about 77% of them seen just once. Remarks on this clone: The antigen remains unidentified.

Germline V CDR1 and CDR2: SEHNR, FQNEAQ (reference sequence). V was cut by 5 bases and J by 1 base, with 17 bases left in between. The CDR3 covers 17 residues. The V call is TRBV7-9, the J call TRBJ2-2; the D is unclear. This clonotype originated in a woman aged 40 to 50 in good health and CMV-seropositive. The sample consisted of PBMCs. The CDR3 DNA reads TGTGCCAGCAGCCCCCGGCGTCAAGGCGGGAACACCGGGGAGCTGTTTTTT. It translates to CASSPRRQGGNTGELFF. The complete variable domain, with remaining parts taken from reference TRBV7-9 and TRBJ2-2, reads DTGVSQNPRHKITKRGQNVTFRCDPISEHNRLYWYRQTLGQGPEFLTYFQNEAQLEKSRLLSDRFSAERPKGSFSTLEIQRTEQGDSAMYLCASSPRRQGGNTGELFFGEGSRLTVL.